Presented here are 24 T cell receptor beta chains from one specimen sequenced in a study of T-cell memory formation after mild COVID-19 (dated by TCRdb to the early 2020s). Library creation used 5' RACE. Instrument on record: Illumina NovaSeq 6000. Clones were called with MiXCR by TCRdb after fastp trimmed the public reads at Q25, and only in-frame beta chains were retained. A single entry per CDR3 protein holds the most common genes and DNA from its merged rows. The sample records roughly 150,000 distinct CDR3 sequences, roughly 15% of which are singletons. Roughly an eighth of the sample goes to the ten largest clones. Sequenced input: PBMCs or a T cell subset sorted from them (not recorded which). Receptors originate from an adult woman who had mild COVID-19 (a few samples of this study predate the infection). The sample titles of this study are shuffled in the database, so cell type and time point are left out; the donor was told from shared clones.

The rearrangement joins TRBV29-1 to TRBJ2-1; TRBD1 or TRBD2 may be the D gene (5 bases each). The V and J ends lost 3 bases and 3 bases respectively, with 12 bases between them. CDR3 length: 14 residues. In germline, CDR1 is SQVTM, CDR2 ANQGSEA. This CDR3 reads CSVEFWDRYNEQFF. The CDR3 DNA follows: TGCAGCGTTGAGTTCTGGGACCGCTACAATGAGCAGTTCTTC.

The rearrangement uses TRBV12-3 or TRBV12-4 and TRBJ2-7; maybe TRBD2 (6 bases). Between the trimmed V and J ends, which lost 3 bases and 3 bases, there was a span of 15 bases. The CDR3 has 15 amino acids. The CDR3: CASSLGGAGIYEQYF. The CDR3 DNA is TGTGCCAGCAGTTTGGGGGGTGCGGGAATCTACGAGCAGTACTTC.

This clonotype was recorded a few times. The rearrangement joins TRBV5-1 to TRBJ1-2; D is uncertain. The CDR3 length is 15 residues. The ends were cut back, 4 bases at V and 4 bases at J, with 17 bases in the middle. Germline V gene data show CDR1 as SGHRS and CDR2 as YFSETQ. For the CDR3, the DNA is TGCGCCAGCAGCCCCATCCCGGGTCTCGGCTATGGCTACACCTTC. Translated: CASSPIPGLGYGYTF. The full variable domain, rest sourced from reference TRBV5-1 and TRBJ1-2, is KAGVTQTPRYLIKTRGQQVTLSCSPISGHRSVSWYQQTPGQGLQFLFEYFSETQRNKGNFPGRFSGRQFSNSRSEMNVSTLELGDSALYLCASSPIPGLGYGYTFGSGTRLTVV.

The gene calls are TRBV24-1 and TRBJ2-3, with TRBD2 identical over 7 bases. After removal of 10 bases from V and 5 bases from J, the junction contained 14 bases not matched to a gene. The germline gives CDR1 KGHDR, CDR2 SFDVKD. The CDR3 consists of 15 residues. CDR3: CATGAWAGEIDTQYF. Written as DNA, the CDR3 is TGTGCCACAGGCGCCTGGGCGGGAGAGATAGATACGCAGTATTTT.

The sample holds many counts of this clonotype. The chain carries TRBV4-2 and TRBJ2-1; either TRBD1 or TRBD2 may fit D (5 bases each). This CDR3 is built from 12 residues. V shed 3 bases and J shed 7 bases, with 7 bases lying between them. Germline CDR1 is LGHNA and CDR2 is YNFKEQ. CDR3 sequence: CASSHWGNEQFF. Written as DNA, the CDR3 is TGTGCCAGCAGCCACTGGGGGAATGAGCAGTTCTTC.

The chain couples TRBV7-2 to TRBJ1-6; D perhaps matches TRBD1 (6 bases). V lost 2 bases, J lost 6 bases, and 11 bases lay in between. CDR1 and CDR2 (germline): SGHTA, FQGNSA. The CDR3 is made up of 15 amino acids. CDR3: CASSLNTGSNSPLHF. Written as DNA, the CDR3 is TGTGCCAGCAGCTTAAACACAGGGAGTAATTCACCCCTCCACTTT.

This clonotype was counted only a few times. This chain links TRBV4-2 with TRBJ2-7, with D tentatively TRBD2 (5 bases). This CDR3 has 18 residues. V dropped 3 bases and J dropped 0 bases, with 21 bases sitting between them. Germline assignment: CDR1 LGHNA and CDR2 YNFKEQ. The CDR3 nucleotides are TGTGCCAGCAGCCAGCTACCCCCGGACTCGACAAGCTCCTACGAGCAGTACTTC. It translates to CASSQLPPDSTSSYEQYF.

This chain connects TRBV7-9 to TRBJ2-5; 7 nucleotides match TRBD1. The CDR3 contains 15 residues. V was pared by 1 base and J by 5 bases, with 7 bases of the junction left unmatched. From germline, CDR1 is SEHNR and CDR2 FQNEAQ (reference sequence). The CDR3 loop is CASSLGVGGAETQYF. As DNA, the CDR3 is TGTGCCAGCAGCTTAGGTGTAGGGGGCGCGGAGACCCAGTACTTC.

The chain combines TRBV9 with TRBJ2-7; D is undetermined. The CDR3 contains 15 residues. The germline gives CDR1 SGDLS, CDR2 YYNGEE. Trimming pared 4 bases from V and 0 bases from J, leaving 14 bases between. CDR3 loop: CASSPRSAGSYEQYF. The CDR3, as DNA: TGTGCCAGCAGCCCTCGCTCTGCCGGCTCCTACGAGCAGTACTTC. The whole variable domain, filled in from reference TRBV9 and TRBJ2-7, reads DSGVTQTPKHLITATGQRVTLRCSPRSGDLSVYWYQQSLDQGLQFLIQYYNGEERAKGNILERFSAQQFPDLHSELNLSSLELGDSALYFCASSPRSAGSYEQYFGPGTRLTVT.

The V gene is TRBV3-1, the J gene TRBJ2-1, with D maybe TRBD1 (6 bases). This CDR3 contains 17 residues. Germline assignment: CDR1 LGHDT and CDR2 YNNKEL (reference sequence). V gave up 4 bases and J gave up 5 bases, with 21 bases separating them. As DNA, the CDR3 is TGTGCCAGCAGCCTCCAGGGGTTCGACAATGTAAACAATGAGCAGTTCTTC. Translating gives CASSLQGFDNVNNEQFF.

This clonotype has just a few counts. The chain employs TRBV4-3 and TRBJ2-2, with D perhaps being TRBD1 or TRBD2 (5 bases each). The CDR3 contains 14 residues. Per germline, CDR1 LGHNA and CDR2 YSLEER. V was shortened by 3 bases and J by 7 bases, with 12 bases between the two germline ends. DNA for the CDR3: TGCGCCAGCAGCCACGGGACCTTTAACGGGGAGCTGTTTTTT. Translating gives CASSHGTFNGELFF.

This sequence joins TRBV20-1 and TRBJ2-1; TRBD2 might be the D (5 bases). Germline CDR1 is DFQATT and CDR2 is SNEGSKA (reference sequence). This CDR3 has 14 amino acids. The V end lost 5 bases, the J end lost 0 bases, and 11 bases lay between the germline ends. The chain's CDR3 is CSASRGSSYNEQFF. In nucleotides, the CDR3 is TGCAGTGCTTCCCGGGGTAGCTCCTACAATGAGCAGTTCTTC.

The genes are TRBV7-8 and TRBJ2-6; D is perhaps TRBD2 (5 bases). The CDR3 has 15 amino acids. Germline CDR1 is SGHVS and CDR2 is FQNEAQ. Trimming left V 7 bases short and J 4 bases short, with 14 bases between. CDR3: CASIQVGEGANVLTF. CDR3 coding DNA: TGTGCCAGCATCCAGGTCGGGGAAGGGGCCAACGTCCTGACTTTC.

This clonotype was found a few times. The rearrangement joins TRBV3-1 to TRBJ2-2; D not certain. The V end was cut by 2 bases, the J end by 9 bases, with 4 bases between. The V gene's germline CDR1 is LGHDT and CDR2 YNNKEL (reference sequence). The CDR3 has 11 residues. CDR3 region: CASSQNRELFF. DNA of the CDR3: TGTGCCAGCAGCCAAAACCGGGAGCTGTTTTTT. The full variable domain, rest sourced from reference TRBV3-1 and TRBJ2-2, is DTAVSQTPKYLVTQMGNDKSIKCEQNLGHDTMYWYKQDSKKFLKIMFSYNNKELIINETVPNRFSPKSPDKAHLNLHINSLELGDSAVYFCASSQNRELFFGEGSRLTVL.

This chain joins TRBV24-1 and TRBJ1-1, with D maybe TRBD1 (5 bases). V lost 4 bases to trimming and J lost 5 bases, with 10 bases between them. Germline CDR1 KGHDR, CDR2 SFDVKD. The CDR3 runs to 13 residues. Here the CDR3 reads CATSEGARTEAFF. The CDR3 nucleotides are TGTGCCACCAGTGAAGGGGCACGGACTGAAGCTTTCTTT.

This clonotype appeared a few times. DNA for the CDR3: TGTGCCAGCAGTTACCAGGAGTACTTTGGGACAGATACGCAGTATTTT. It encodes CASSYQEYFGTDTQYF. The chain has TRBV6-6 and TRBJ2-3; D gene ambiguous. The CDR3 has 16 residues. Deletions cut 2 bases from V and 3 bases from J, with 15 bases between. Germline CDR1 is MNHNY and CDR2 is SVGAGI (reference sequence).

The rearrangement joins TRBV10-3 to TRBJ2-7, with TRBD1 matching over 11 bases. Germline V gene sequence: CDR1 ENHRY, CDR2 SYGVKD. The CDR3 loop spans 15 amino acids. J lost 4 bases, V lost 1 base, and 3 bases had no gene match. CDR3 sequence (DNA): TGTGCCATCAGTGAGTGGGACAGGGGGGAATACGAGCAGTACTTC. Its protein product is CAISEWDRGEYEQYF.

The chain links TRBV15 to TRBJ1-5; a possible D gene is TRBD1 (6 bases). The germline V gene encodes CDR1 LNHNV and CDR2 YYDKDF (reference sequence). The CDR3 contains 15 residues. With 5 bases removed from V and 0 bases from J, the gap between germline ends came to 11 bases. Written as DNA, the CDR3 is TGTGCCACCAGCGAGGGGGGTAATAGCAATCAGCCCCAGCATTTT. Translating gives CATSEGGNSNQPQHF.

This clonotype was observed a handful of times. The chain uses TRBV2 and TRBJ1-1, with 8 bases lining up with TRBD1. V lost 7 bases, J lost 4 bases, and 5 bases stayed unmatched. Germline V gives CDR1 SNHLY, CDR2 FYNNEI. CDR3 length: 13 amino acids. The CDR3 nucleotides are TGTGCCAGCATTGAGACAGGGGCCACTGAAGCTTTCTTT. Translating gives CASIETGATEAFF. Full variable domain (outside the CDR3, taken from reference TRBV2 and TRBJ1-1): EPEVTQTPSHQVTQMGQEVILRCVPISNHLYFYWYRQILGQKVEFLVSFYNNEISEKSEIFDDQFSVERPDGSNFTLKIRSTKLEDSAMYFCASIETGATEAFFGQGTRLTVV.

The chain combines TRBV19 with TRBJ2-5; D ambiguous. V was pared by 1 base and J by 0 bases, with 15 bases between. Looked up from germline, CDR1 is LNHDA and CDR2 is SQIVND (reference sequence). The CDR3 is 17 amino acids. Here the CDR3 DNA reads TGTGCCAGTAGTATAGGGTGGGCGGCGGCAGACCAAGAGACCCAGTACTTC. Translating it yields CASSIGWAAADQETQYF. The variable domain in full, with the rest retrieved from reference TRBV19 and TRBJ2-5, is DGGITQSPKYLFRKEGQNVTLSCEQNLNHDAMYWYRQDPGQGLRLIYYSQIVNDFQKGDIAEGYSVSREKKESFPLTVTSAQKNPTAFYLCASSIGWAAADQETQYFGPGTRLLVL.

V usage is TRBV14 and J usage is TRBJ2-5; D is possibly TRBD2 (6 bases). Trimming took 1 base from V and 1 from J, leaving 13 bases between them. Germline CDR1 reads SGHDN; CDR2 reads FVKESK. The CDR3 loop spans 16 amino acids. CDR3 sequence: CASSQAGTPIQETQYF. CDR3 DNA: TGTGCCAGCAGCCAAGCCGGGACTCCCATCCAAGAGACCCAGTACTTC.

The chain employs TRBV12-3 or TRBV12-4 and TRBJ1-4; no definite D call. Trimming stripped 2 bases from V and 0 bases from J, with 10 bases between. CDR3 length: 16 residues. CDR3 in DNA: TGTGCCAGCAGTTTAAAAGGGATCACAACTAATGAAAAACTGTTTTTT. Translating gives CASSLKGITTNEKLFF.

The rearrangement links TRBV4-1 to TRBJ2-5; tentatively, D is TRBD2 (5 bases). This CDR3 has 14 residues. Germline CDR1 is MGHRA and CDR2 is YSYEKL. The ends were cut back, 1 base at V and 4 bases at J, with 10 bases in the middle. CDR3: CASSQGVRGETQYF. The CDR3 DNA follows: TGCGCCAGCAGCCAAGGGGTACGGGGAGAGACCCAGTACTTC.

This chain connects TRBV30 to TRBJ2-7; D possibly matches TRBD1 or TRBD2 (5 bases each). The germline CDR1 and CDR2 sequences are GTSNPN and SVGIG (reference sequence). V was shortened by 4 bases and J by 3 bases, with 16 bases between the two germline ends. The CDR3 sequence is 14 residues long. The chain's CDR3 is CAWNGDLLGYEQYF. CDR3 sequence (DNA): TGTGCCTGGAATGGGGACCTCCTTGGCTACGAGCAGTACTTC.